This paragraph reports one T cell receptor beta chain. The data were obtained in a study of blood T cell repertoires in COVID-19. As for the study in general: Samples taken during acute and convalescent COVID-19 were collected in the United States, Italy and Spain. Sample material is recorded as cDNA or gDNA derived from T cells, B-cell-depleted T cells, or PBMCs.

Authors' analysis steps: Amplification of reference gene primers was used by the study to estimate nucleated cell counts. TCRdb keeps only in-frame clones here, not all; method: immunoSEQ multiplex PCR. Clone size and the V and J calls come from that table; the DNA yielded D and trimming. The repertoire has a few hundred thousand clones, more than 80% of them found once; the top ten carry roughly 1.2%. Germline assignment: CDR1 MNHNY and CDR2 SVGAGI (reference sequence). The CDR3 sequence is 14 residues long. With 5 bases clipped from V and 6 bases from J, the junction kept 9 bases outside the gene matches.

V usage is TRBV6-6 and J usage is TRBJ2-7, with TRBD1 matching 8 bases. The sequence came from a man aged 35-49 years with acute or convalescent COVID-19. Source material: peripheral blood. CDR3 amino acids: CASSSPGTGVEQYF. For the CDR3, the DNA is TGTGCCAGCAGTAGTCCCGGGACAGGAGTCGAGCAGTACTTC.